This T cell receptor beta chain was captured by sequencing in a study of T-cell reconstitution after alpha-beta-depleted transplantation in children. This clonotype was detected ten times or more. The TCRbeta library incorporated unique molecular identifiers. TCRdb fed the PCR reads into MiXCR, producing one record per CDR3 protein. The table includes about 360,000 distinct CDR3 sequences, 13% detected once. Germline CDR1 GTSNPN, CDR2 SVGIG (reference sequence). With 5 bases clipped from V and 6 bases from J, the junction kept 7 bases outside the gene matches. The length of the CDR3 is 12 residues. This clonotype was sampled from a human donor who donated a stem cell graft to a child with Fanconi anemia. The rearrangement uses TRBV30 and TRBJ2-7; TRBD1 matches 7 bases. Sequenced material: PBMCs, taken from the stem cell graft. CDR3 in amino acids: CAWGQVPLEQYF. The CDR3 DNA sequence: TGTGCCTGGGGACAGGTCCCCCTCGAGCAGTACTTC.